This paragraph reports one T cell receptor beta chain. As yet, its antigen is unknown. The germline V gene encodes CDR1 MNHEY and CDR2 SVGAGI. The CDR3 runs to 14 residues. The V segment lost 0 bases and the J segment 2 bases; nucleotides outside the gene matches: 0. This specimen comes from a study of memory CD8 T cells in hepatitis C reinfection. Study observations and caveats: A handful of donors were too few for definitive public clonotype conclusions.

The time point: peak reinfection, 3 to 8 weeks after reinfection detection. The sorted cells went straight to TCR sequencing with no prior in vitro expansion. Control naive CD8 T cells came from a couple of donors at all three reinfection time points. The assay was immunoSEQ multiplex PCR, and TCRdb's table has in-frame clones only and misses some. The repertoire holds over 35,000 clones, with 85% to 90% as singletons. The source material was naive CD8+ T cells sorted from blood. The chain has TRBV6-5 and TRBJ2-5; 7 bases fit TRBD1. The receptor was isolated from a man between 18 and 35 years old with hepatitis C virus infection. Here the CDR3 DNA reads TGTGCCAGCAGTTACTCGACAGGGCAAGAGACCCAGTACTTC. It specifies CASSYSTGQETQYF.